Listed below are T cell receptor beta chains from one sample, sequenced in a study of T cell responses to AZD1222 COVID-19 vaccine. The protocol was immunoSEQ multiplex PCR, while the TCRdb copy is restricted to in-frame clones and leaves out a portion. In the table there are about 120,000 clones, roughly 88% of which are singletons. The sample consisted of peripheral blood, taken on day 0 of AZD1222 vaccination. These receptors were obtained from an adult in good health. The CDR3 runs from the conserved cysteine through the conserved F or W. The D gene is left open where the match is weak. Size is omitted from some rows. Given values are once, few, many or a class for expanded clones.

V gene,D gene,CDR3 length,J gene,clone size,CDR3 protein,CDR3 DNA
TRBV2,-,14,TRBJ1-6,-,CASSAQPYNSPLHF,TGTGCCAGCAGTGCTCAGCCATATAATTCACCCCTCCACTTT
TRBV7-9,TRBD1,16,TRBJ2-2,few,CASSPRQGVLTGELFF,TGTGCCAGCAGCCCTAGACAGGGCGTATTGACCGGGGAGCTGTTTTTT
TRBV4-1,TRBD1,15,TRBJ1-1,-,CASSQRRGPGTEAFF,TGCGCCAGCAGCCAAAGGAGGGGGCCGGGCACTGAAGCTTTCTTT
TRBV3-1/TRBV3-2,-,14,TRBJ1-4,-,CASSQRGATEKLFF,TGTGCCAGCAGCCAAAGAGGGGCAACGGAAAAACTGTTTTTT
TRBV5-1,TRBD1,17,TRBJ2-2,-,CASSLGTGAASTGELFF,TGCGCCAGCAGCTTGGGGACAGGGGCTGCGAGCACCGGGGAGCTGTTTTTT
TRBV7-9,TRBD1,15,TRBJ2-5,-,CASSPGTARGETQYF,TGTGCCAGCAGCCCTGGGACAGCTAGAGGGGAGACCCAGTACTTC
TRBV5-1,TRBD2,14,TRBJ2-5,-,CASSAGLASETQYF,TGCGCCAGCAGCGCGGGACTAGCGTCAGAGACCCAGTACTTC
TRBV18,-,14,TRBJ1-1,-,CASSPGRRNTEAFF,TGTGCCAGCTCACCAGGGCGGCGGAACACTGAAGCTTTCTTT
TRBV3-1/TRBV3-2,-,12,TRBJ2-3,-,CASRDSTDTQYF,TGTGCCAGCAGGGACTCCACAGATACGCAGTATTTT
TRBV5-1,TRBD1,17,TRBJ1-3,-,CASSLAGTGSSGNTIYF,TGCGCCAGCAGCTTGGCCGGGACAGGGTCCTCTGGAAACACCATATATTTT
TRBV10-3,-,15,TRBJ1-2,-,CAISRPNQGNYGYTF,TGTGCCATCAGCCGCCCAAACCAAGGGAACTATGGCTACACCTTC
TRBV7-2,-,15,TRBJ1-2,-,CASSSVPEWDYGYTF,TGTGCCAGCAGCAGTGTCCCTGAGTGGGACTATGGCTACACCTTC
TRBV9,TRBD2,15,TRBJ2-3,-,CASSILAGGIDTQYF,TGTGCCAGCAGCATCCTAGCGGGGGGGATTGATACGCAGTATTTT
TRBV5-1,TRBD2,15,TRBJ2-5,-,CASSPGGAYQETQYF,TGCGCCAGCAGCCCCGGGGGGGCCTACCAAGAGACCCAGTACTTC
TRBV19,TRBD1,14,TRBJ1-2,-,CASSPDRAWGGYTF,TGTGCCAGTAGCCCTGACAGGGCATGGGGGGGCTACACCTTC
TRBV6-4,-,15,TRBJ1-6,-,CASKIQGASNSPLHF,TGTGCCAGCAAAATCCAGGGAGCAAGTAATTCACCCCTCCACTTT
TRBV19,-,14,TRBJ2-7,-,CASSMMGLGNEQYF,TGTGCCAGTAGTATGATGGGCCTAGGAAACGAGCAGTACTTC
TRBV5-4,-,14,TRBJ2-7,medium-sized,CASSSIDRPYEQYF,TGTGCCAGCAGCTCGATAGACAGGCCCTACGAGCAGTACTTC
TRBV4-3,TRBD1,14,TRBJ1-1,-,CASSPDRGLTEAFF,TGCGCCAGCAGCCCAGACAGGGGTCTCACTGAAGCTTTCTTT
TRBV7-2,-,15,TRBJ1-6,-,CASSAYGSGTSPLHF,TGTGCCAGCAGCGCCTACGGGAGTGGGACTTCACCCCTCCACTTT
TRBV7-9,TRBD1,13,TRBJ2-7,once,CASSRTGDYEQYF,TGTGCCAGCAGCCGGACAGGGGACTACGAGCAGTACTTC
TRBV5-1,-,15,TRBJ2-1,-,CASSPGAPSYNEQFF,TGCGCCAGCAGCCCAGGGGCTCCCTCCTACAATGAGCAGTTCTTC
TRBV7-2,-,14,TRBJ2-7,-,CASRLDVAEGEQYF,TGTGCCAGCAGACTAGACGTTGCTGAGGGCGAGCAGTACTTC
TRBV10-3,-,14,TRBJ1-1,-,CAITLQPMNTEAFF,TGTGCCATCACCCTACAGCCCATGAACACTGAAGCTTTCTTT
TRBV5-1,-,13,TRBJ2-1,-,CASSRSQYNEQFF,TGCGCCAGCAGTCGCAGCCAGTACAATGAGCAGTTCTTC
TRBV4-2,-,17,TRBJ1-5,few,CASSGQRWTPQNQPQHF,TGTGCCAGCAGCGGCCAAAGATGGACACCACAAAATCAGCCCCAGCATTTT
TRBV13,-,15,TRBJ2-3,-,CASSGGATSTDTQYF,TGTGCCAGCAGCGGGGGGGCGACTAGCACAGATACGCAGTATTTT
TRBV12-3/TRBV12-4,-,12,TRBJ1-5,-,CASSLAPLPQHF,TGTGCCAGCAGTTTAGCTCCGCTGCCCCAGCATTTT
TRBV5-4,TRBD1,14,TRBJ1-4,few,CASSLGQGGEKLFF,TGTGCCAGCAGCTTGGGACAGGGGGGGGAAAAACTGTTTTTT